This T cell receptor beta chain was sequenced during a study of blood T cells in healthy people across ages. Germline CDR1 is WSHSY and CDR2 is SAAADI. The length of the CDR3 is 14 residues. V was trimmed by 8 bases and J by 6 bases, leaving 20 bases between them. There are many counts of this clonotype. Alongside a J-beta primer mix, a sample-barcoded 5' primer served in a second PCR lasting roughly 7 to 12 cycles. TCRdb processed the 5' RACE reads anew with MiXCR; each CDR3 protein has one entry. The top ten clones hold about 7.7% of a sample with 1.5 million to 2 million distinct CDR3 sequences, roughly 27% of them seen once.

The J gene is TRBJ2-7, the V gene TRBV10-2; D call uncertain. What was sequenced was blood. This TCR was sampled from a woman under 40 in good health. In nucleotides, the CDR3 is TGCGCCAGCTCCATTCCGATTAGCCGAGGCGAGCAGTACTTC. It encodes CASSIPISRGEQYF.